The present T cell receptor (beta chain) was sequenced within a study of T cell repertoires in cytomegalovirus infection. On the study more broadly: Newly reported HLA-C-restricted and thoroughly characterized HLA-B-restricted CMV epitopes were employed.

With 4 bases removed from V and 1 base from J, the gap between germline ends came to 13 bases. Germline V CDR1 and CDR2: SGHVS, FNYEAQ. CDR3 length equals 15 residues. Study conclusions and caveats: HLA-C-restricted CMV clonotypes gave the most frequent clonotype in two of eight donors.

Details on this clonotype: Its antigen is still unknown.

TCRdb re-called the reads through MiXCR, storing one row per CDR3 protein. The sample lists about 85,000 distinct CDR3 sequences, 40% to 50% seen once, with 85% to 95% in the top ten. This TCR came from a human donor in good health (CMV status not recorded). Some clones in this sample may be carry-over from other donors' samples. Specimen: CD8+ T cells from cultured PBMCs, collected from culture after CMV antigen stimulation. This chain links TRBV7-6 with TRBJ1-1; D is unclear. CDR3 loop: CASSSRTGGNTEAFF. For the CDR3, the DNA is TGTGCCAGCAGCTCACGGACGGGAGGGAACACTGAAGCTTTCTTT. The full variable domain, rest sourced from reference TRBV7-6 and TRBJ1-1, is GAGVSQSPRYKVTKRGQDVALRCDPISGHVSLYWYRQALGQGPEFLTYFNYEAQQDKSGLPNDRFSAERPEGSISTLTIQRTEQRDSAMYRCASSSRTGGNTEAFFGQGTRLTVV.